This TCR beta chain was recorded in a study of T-cell reconstitution after alpha-beta-depleted transplantation in children. Construction of the TCRbeta library involved unique molecular identifiers. TCRdb re-called the PCR reads with MiXCR, one entry per CDR3 protein. The repertoire holds 500,000 to 600,000 distinct CDR3 sequences, with 15% to 20% as singletons. Per the germline V gene, CDR1 is SGHTA and CDR2 is FQGTGA. CDR3 size: 18 residues. The V end lost 3 bases, the J end lost 2 bases, and 19 bases lay between the germline ends. This clonotype appeared a few times. The sequencing used PBMCs from the stem cell graft donor, collected from the stem cell graft. This sequence joins TRBV7-3 and TRBJ2-2; D may be TRBD2 (5 bases). This TCR was sampled from a human donor who donated a stem cell graft to a child with acute lymphoblastic leukemia. In DNA form, the CDR3 reads TGTGCCAGCAGCTTTCTATCTAGCAGTTACTTCAACACCGGGGAGCTGTTTTTT. It yields the protein CASSFLSSSYFNTGELFF.